Here is one T cell receptor (beta chain) with its context. What antigen it recognizes has not been identified. Base qualities are missing; no much larger clone stands one base away. The data belong to a study of cytomegalovirus exposure and HLA in healthy donors (dated by TCRdb to 2016 to 2017). The study in broad terms: According to a later analysis, the 110 or so validation repertoires were produced on the same platform as the approximately 610 repertoires of the first cohort. The aim of the study was to test whether cataloging public T cell receptors could identify signatures of past pathogen exposure. In addition to the first cohort of around 670 subjects, a separate validation cohort of 120 different subjects was used. The study combined high-throughput TCR immunosequencing, statistical association of individual TCRs with disease status, and machine learning to predict cytomegalovirus infection status.

Separate from the roughly 630-subject first cohort, the validation cohort of 90 to 150 subjects was the group to which the donors belonged. Preparation of the library involved the immunoSEQ multiplex PCR assay. As for the authors' bioinformatics: A statistical classification framework was built for diagnosing cytomegalovirus status from the catalog of TCR beta chain sequences. TCRdb stores this immuneACCESS table with in-frame sequences only. Part of the clones is absent; in the studies checked, under half of the shortfall reflects unresolved V genes, and no reason is known for the rest. That table is the source of V, J and clone size, and D and trimming were worked out from the DNA. For this sample the table gives more than 85,000 clones, of which 88% were detected only once. The ten biggest clones cover 2% to 2.5% of the sample. What the work shows at the level of the full study, not this receptor alone: In a later analysis, TCRs clustered in the first cohort were found to also tend to co-occur in the 130 or so validation repertoires, with about 94% of cluster scores above 0. In vitro tests confirmed that a few of the cytomegalovirus-associated TCR beta chains recognize cytomegalovirus antigens. Across donors, most TCR sequences were observed very rarely, whereas some public TCRs were present in many individuals. A later analysis had no HLA typing for the validation cohort, so co-occurrence there was scored across all 110 or so repertoires. In both the original and validation cohorts, the classifier was reported to diagnose cytomegalovirus status with high specificity and sensitivity. The authors suggested that the approach could potentially be extended to other disease states and immunological phenotypes. The study listed approximately 160 TCR beta chains as associated with cytomegalovirus.

The CDR3 runs 14 residues from the cysteine to the phenylalanine. Only CDR3 DNA is held: 42 bases, read in frame from base 1. CDR1 and CDR2, looked up from the germline V gene (reference sequence), are GTSNPN and SVGIG. Compared with germline, V lacks 3 bases and J lacks 1 base; bases without a gene match: 5. The chain is assembled from TRBV30 and TRBJ1-1, with 7 bases matching TRBD1. The source of this sequence is a woman between 18 and 29 years old in good health and CMV-seronegative. The sequenced sample consisted of PBMCs. The nucleotides are TGTGCCTGGAGGGTCAGGGGGAGGAACACTGAAGCTTTCTTT. It translates as CAWRVRGRNTEAFF.